These 17 T cell receptor beta chains were all obtained from the same sample, sequenced in a study of immune characterization of retroperitoneal liposarcoma. TCRdb re-called the PCR reads through MiXCR, storing one row per CDR3 protein. The table includes about 10,000 distinct CDR3 sequences, around 30% detected once. The sequencing input was tumor tissue. All receptors derive from a male donor with retroperitoneal liposarcoma.

This clonotype is medium-sized (0.01 to 0.1%) in the sample. J is TRBJ2-3 and V is TRBV7-6; D is undetermined. Trimming shortened V by 0 bases and J by 6 bases, and 7 bases separated the two germline ends. Per germline, CDR1 SGHVS and CDR2 FNYEAQ. CDR3 length equals 13 residues. The DNA for the CDR3 is TGTGCCAGCAGCTTAGCGGCCCTGGATACGCAGTATTTT. Protein product: CASSLAALDTQYF.

The sample holds many counts of this clonotype. The chain employs TRBV7-2 and TRBJ2-3, with D perhaps matching TRBD1 (6 bases). Germline V gene sequence: CDR1 SGHTA, CDR2 FQGNSA. Trimming pared 2 bases from V and 0 bases from J, leaving 9 bases between. The CDR3 is 15 amino acids. The CDR3 sequence is CASSLRGTSTDTQYF. CDR3 DNA: TGTGCCAGCAGCTTACGTGGGACAAGCACAGATACGCAGTATTTT. Drawing the rest from reference TRBV7-2 and TRBJ2-3, the complete variable domain is GAGVSQSPSNKVTEKGKDVELRCDPISGHTALYWYRQSLGQGLEFLIYFQGNSAPDKSGLPSDRFSAERTGGSVSTLTIQRTQQEDSAVYLCASSLRGTSTDTQYFGPGTRLTVL.

This chain joins TRBV27 and TRBJ2-1; tentative D call: TRBD2 (6 bases). Gene TRBJ2-5 matches the end of the DNA better, so the J call may be wrong. In germline, CDR1 is MNHEY, CDR2 SMNVEV (reference sequence). The CDR3 is 15 residues long. CDR3 amino acids: CATAVSRDPQETQYF. Here the CDR3 DNA reads TGTGCCACCGCGGTTTCGCGGGACCCCCAAGAGACCCAGTACTTC.

The chain uses TRBV6-4 and TRBJ2-5; 10 positions agree with TRBD2. Unmatched junction bases numbered 12, after V lost 3 bases and J lost 11 bases. Germline CDR1 MRHNA, CDR2 SNTAGT. CDR3 length: 15 amino acids. CDR3 in amino acids: CASSEASGGAREQYF. The DNA of the CDR3 is TGTGCCAGCAGTGAGGCCAGCGGGGGGGCGAGGGAGCAGTACTTC.

The rearrangement joins TRBV11-1 to TRBJ2-1; D unresolved. The DNA end favors TRBJ2-7, so the J call may be wrong. The CDR3 has 13 residues. In germline, CDR1 is SGHAT, CDR2 FQDESV (reference sequence). DNA of the CDR3: TGTGCCAGCAGCTCGGTATCACCGGGTGAGCAGTACTTC. Protein product: CASSSVSPGEQYF.

This clonotype occurred a few times. This rearrangement joins TRBV11-3 to TRBJ2-1; D is uncertain. Judging by the DNA end, TRBJ2-7 fits better; the J call may be wrong. CDR1 and CDR2 from the germline V gene are SGHNT and YENEEA. The CDR3 is 12 residues long. CDR3 sequence: CASSFLRYEQYF. The CDR3 nucleotides read TGTGCCAGCAGCTTTTTACGCTACGAGCAGTACTTC.

The V call is TRBV7-2, the J call TRBJ2-1; D unresolved. The J call may be mistaken, given a closer DNA end match to TRBJ2-7. Germline-derived CDR1 and CDR2 are SGHTA and FQGNSA. The CDR3 is made up of 14 amino acids. This chain's CDR3 is CASSLVVGKYEQYF. The CDR3 DNA is TGTGCCAGCAGCTTAGTTGTGGGCAAGTACGAGCAGTACTTC.

V is TRBV6-1 and J is TRBJ2-5; TRBD1 might be the D (5 bases). This CDR3 spans 12 amino acids. Germline loops: CDR1 MNHNS, CDR2 SASEGT. The V end was cut by 1 base, the J end by 11 bases, with 11 bases between. The CDR3 bases are TGTGCCAGCAGTGAAGGGACATATGAGCAGTACTTC. This codes for CASSEGTYEQYF.

The chain links TRBV12-3 or TRBV12-4 to TRBJ1-3; unclear D gene. This CDR3 has 16 residues. V lost 5 bases, J lost 6 bases, and 20 bases lay in between. The CDR3 region has the DNA TGTGCCAGCAGTCTACTTGCGTTGGCTGTCTTAAACACCATATATTTT. It yields the protein CASSLLALAVLNTIYF.

This clonotype has just a few counts. The J gene is TRBJ1-2, the V gene TRBV27; TRBD1 matches 9 bases. CDR1 MNHEY and CDR2 SMNVEV come from the germline V gene (reference sequence). This CDR3 is built from 18 residues. Trimming removed 3 bases from V and 7 bases from J; junction bases left unmatched: 18. The CDR3 spells CASSFYFGDRAFLFGYTF. In DNA, the CDR3 is TGTGCCAGCAGTTTTTATTTTGGGGACAGGGCGTTTCTTTTTGGCTACACCTTC.

The chain recombines TRBV6-1 with TRBJ1-3; D remains ambiguous. This CDR3 contains 14 residues. Trimming cost V 2 bases and J 9 bases, with 14 bases left between them. From germline, CDR1 is MNHNS and CDR2 SASEGT. The CDR3 nucleotides read TGTGCCAGCAGTGAATGGAGGCAGAGCGCCACCATATATTTT. Amino acid sequence: CASSEWRQSATIYF.

The J gene is TRBJ1-5, the V gene TRBV12-3 or TRBV12-4, with no clear D. V was shortened by 3 bases and J by 4 bases, with 7 bases between the two germline ends. This CDR3 region has 13 residues. The CDR3 coding sequence is TGTGCCAGCAGTTTTGGCCCGAATCAGCCCCAGCATTTT. Its protein product is CASSFGPNQPQHF.

This clonotype was recorded many times. This sequence joins TRBV7-8 and TRBJ2-5, with a possible D match to TRBD2 (6 bases). The germline V gene has CDR1 SGHVS and CDR2 FQNEAQ. The CDR3 has 15 amino acids. V was trimmed by 6 bases and J by 1 base, leaving 15 bases between them. As DNA, the CDR3 is TGTGCCAGCAGTATGGAGTTGGGACTCCAAGAGACCCAGTACTTC. This translates into CASSMELGLQETQYF.

This clonotype ranks as medium-sized. The gene calls are TRBV7-2 and TRBJ2-1; D is perhaps TRBD2 (6 bases). Germline V lookup: CDR1 SGHTA, CDR2 FQGNSA. This CDR3 spans 15 amino acids. Trimming left V 1 base short and J 10 bases short, with 17 bases between. Written as DNA, the CDR3 is TGTGCCAGCAGCTTAGAGATGGGGGGAAACTACGAGCAGTTCTTC. The encoded protein is CASSLEMGGNYEQFF. The complete variable domain, with remaining parts taken from reference TRBV7-2 and TRBJ2-1, reads GAGVSQSPSNKVTEKGKDVELRCDPISGHTALYWYRQSLGQGLEFLIYFQGNSAPDKSGLPSDRFSAERTGGSVSTLTIQRTQQEDSAVYLCASSLEMGGNYEQFFGPGTRLTVL.

This clonotype was recorded at least ten times. This chain connects TRBV6-1 to TRBJ2-1; D is tentatively TRBD1 or TRBD2 (6 bases each). The V gene's germline CDR1 is MNHNS and CDR2 SASEGT. There are 15 residues in the CDR3. Deletions cut 8 bases from V and 12 bases from J, with 26 bases between. CDR3 nucleotide sequence: TGTGCCAGCGGGGTGGGGGGCGGGATACGTCGGGGGCAGTTCTTC. It encodes CASGVGGGIRRGQFF.

The chain is built from TRBV11-2 and TRBJ1-1; 10 bases match TRBD1. J lost 3 bases, V lost 5 bases, and 18 bases had no gene match. The CDR3 consists of 19 residues. Germline V gene data show CDR1 as SGHAT and CDR2 as FQNNGV. CDR3 in DNA: TGTGCCAGCAGCCCCCGGGACAGGGGTCGAACAAGATCTTACACTGAAGCTTTCTTT. Translating it yields CASSPRDRGRTRSYTEAFF.

This clonotype is judged medium-sized (0.01 to 0.1%). The J gene is TRBJ2-1, the V gene TRBV6-1; no definite D call. The J call is uncertain, as TRBJ2-7 better fits the DNA end. The germline V gene encodes CDR1 MNHNS and CDR2 SASEGT. The CDR3 loop spans 15 amino acids. CDR3 loop: CASSPRVGYSYEQYF. The CDR3 DNA reads as TGTGCCAGCAGTCCCCGGGTCGGATACTCCTACGAGCAGTACTTC.